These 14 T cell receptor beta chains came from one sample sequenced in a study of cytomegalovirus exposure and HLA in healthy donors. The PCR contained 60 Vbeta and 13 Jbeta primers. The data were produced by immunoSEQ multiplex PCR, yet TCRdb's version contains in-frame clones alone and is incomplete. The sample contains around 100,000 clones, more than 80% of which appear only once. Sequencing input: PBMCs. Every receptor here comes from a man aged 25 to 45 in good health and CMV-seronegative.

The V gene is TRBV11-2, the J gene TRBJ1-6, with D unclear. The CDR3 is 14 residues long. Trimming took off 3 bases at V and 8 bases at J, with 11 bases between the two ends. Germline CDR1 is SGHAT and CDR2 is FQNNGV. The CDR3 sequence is CASSFGGQDSPLHF. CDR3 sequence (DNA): TGTGCCAGCAGCTTTGGAGGGCAAGATTCACCCCTCCACTTT. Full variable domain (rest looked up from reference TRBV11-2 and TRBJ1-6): EAGVAQSPRYKIIEKRQSVAFWCNPISGHATLYWYQQILGQGPKLLIQFQNNGVVDDSQLPKDRFSAERLKGVDSTLKIQPAKLEDSAVYLCASSFGGQDSPLHFGNGTRLTVT.

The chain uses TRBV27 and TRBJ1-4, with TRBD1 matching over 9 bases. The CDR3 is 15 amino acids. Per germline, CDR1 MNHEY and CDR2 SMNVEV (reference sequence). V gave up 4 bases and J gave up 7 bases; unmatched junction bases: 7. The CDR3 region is CASSSGTGMSEKLFF. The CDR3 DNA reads TGTGCCAGCAGTTCAGGGACAGGGATGTCTGAAAAACTGTTTTTT.

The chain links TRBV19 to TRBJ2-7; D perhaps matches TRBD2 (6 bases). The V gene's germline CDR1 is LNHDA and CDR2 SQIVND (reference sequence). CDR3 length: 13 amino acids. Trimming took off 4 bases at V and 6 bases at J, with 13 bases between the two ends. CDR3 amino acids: CASSKEGLFEQYF. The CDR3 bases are TGTGCCAGTAGTAAGGAGGGGCTATTCGAGCAGTACTTC.

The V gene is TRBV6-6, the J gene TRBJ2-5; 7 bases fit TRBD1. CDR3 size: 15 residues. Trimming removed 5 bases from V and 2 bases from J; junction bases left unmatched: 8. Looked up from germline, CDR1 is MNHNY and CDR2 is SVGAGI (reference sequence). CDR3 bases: TGTGCCAGCAGTCTGCTATGGACAGGACAAGAGACCCAGTACTTC. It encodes CASSLLWTGQETQYF.

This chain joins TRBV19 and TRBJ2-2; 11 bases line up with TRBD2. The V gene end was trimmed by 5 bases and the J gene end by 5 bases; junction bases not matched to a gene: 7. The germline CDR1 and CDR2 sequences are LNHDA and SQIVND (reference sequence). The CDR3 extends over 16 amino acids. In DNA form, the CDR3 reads TGTGCCAGTAGTCAAACCGGGACTAGCGGAACCGGGGAGCTGTTTTTT. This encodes CASSQTGTSGTGELFF. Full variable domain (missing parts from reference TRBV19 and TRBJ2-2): DGGITQSPKYLFRKEGQNVTLSCEQNLNHDAMYWYRQDPGQGLRLIYYSQIVNDFQKGDIAEGYSVSREKKESFPLTVTSAQKNPTAFYLCASSQTGTSGTGELFFGEGSRLTVL.

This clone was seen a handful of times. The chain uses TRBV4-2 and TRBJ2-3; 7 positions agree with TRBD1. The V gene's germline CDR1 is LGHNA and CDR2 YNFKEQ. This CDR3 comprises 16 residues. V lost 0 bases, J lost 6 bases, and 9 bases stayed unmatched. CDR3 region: CASSQDREGASDTQYF. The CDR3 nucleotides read TGTGCCAGCAGCCAAGATCGTGAGGGGGCATCGGATACGCAGTATTTT.

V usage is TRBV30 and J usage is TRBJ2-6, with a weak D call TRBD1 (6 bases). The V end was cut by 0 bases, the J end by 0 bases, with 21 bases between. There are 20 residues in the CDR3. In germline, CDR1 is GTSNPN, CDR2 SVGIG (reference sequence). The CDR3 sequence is CAWSVLGRGRGYSGANVLTF. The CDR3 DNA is TGTGCCTGGAGTGTACTGGGCAGGGGAAGGGGGTACTCTGGGGCCAACGTCCTGACTTTC.

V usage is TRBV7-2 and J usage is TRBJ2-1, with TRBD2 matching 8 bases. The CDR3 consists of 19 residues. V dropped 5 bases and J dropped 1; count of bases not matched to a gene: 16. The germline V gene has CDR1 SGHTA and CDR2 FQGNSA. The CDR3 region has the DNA TGTGCCAGCAGCCGCCACCTAGGAAAGCGGGAGTCGTCCTACAATGAGCAGTTCTTC. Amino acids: CASSRHLGKRESSYNEQFF.

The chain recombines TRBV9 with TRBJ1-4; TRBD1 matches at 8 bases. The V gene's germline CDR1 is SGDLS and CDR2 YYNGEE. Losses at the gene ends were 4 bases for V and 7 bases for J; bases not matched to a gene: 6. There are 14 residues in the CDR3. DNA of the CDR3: TGTGCCAGCAGCTCTTCCGGACAGGGTGAAAAACTGTTTTTT. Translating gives CASSSSGQGEKLFF. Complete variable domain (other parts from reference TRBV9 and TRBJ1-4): DSGVTQTPKHLITATGQRVTLRCSPRSGDLSVYWYQQSLDQGLQFLIQYYNGEERAKGNILERFSAQQFPDLHSELNLSSLELGDSALYFCASSSSGQGEKLFFGSGTQLSVL.

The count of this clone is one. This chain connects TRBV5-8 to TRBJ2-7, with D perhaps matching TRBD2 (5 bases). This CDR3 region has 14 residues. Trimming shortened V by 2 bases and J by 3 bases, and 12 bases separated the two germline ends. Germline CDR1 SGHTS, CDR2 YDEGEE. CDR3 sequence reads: CASSFSGMGYEQYF. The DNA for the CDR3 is TGTGCCAGCAGCTTTTCGGGGATGGGCTACGAGCAGTACTTC.

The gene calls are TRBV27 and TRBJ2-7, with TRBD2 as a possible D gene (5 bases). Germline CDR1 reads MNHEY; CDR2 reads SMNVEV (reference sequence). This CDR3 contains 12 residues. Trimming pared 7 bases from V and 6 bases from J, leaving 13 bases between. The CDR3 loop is CASMGVAREQYF. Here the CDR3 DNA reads TGTGCCAGCATGGGAGTTGCCCGCGAGCAGTACTTC.

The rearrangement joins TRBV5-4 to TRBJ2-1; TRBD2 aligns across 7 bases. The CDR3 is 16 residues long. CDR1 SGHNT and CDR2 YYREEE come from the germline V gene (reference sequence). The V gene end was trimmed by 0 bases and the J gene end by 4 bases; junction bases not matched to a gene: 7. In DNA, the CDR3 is TGTGCCAGCAGCTTGGCGGGCGGGGGACCTTACAATGAGCAGTTCTTC. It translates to CASSLAGGGPYNEQFF.

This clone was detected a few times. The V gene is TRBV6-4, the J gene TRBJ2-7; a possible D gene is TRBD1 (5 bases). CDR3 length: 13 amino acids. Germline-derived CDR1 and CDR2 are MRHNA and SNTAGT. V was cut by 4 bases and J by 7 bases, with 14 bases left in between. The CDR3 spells CASSGLQGGEQYF. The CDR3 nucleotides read TGTGCCAGCAGTGGTCTCCAGGGTGGAGAGCAGTACTTC.

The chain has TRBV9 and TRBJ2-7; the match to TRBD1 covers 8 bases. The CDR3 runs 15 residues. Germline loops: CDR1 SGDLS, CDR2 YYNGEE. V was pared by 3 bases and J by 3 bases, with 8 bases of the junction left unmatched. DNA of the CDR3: TGTGCCAGCAGCGACGGACAGGGTATTCTCTACGAGCAGTACTTC. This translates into CASSDGQGILYEQYF.